The clone carrying this TCR beta chain showed up just once. The gene names here belong to mouse. The missing CDR3 end, 1 residue past where the read stops, is filled in from the germline J gene. Per germline, CDR1 SGHLS and CDR2 HYDKME. V lost 1 base to trimming and J lost 3 bases; unmatched junction nucleotides: 1. The CDR3 loop spans 15 amino acids. Clones were read by immunoSEQ multiplex PCR, and TCRdb kept only the in-frame ones, dropping some. The sample includes around 3,500 clones, about 49% of them seen just once. Specified time point: mouse harvest day 14 after allogeneic transplant. Mouse grafts combined 10^7 T-cell-depleted bone marrow cells with 10^6 splenic CD5+ T cells. The data derive from a study of tissue T cells after allogeneic stem cell transplantation.

The chain uses TRBV12-2 and TRBJ2-5; 12 bases align to TRBD2. The clonotype comes from a female BALB/c mouse given C57BL/6 T cells with graft-versus-host disease after an allogeneic hematopoietic cell transplant. Sample: gut tissue. The chain's CDR3 is CASSLGTGGQDTQYF. Partial CDR3 DNA: TGTGCCAGCTCTCTGGGGACTGGGGGGCAAGACACCCAGTAC.